A selection of T cell receptor beta chains follows, all from one sample in a study of response to subunit inactivated influenza vaccine. TCRdb re-called the RT-PCR reads with MiXCR, one entry per CDR3 protein. The sample shows 400,000 to 650,000 distinct CDR3 sequences, 7.2% of them seen only once. The sequences come from PBMCs from blood, collected around 2 years after vaccination. The receptors shown here come from a man between 50 and 75 years old who received an inactivated influenza vaccine. Each CDR3 is given with its conserved first and last residue. D genes are given only for firm matches. Size values are once, few and many counts, or a class for expanded clones, and some rows have none.

abundance: many; v_gene: TRBV5-1; d_gene: TRBD1; j_gene: TRBJ2-2; CDR3nt: TGCGCCAGCAGCGCGACAGGGGCCGGGGAGCTGTTTTTT; CDR3aa: CASSATGAGELFF
abundance: .; v_gene: TRBV3-1; d_gene: .; j_gene: TRBJ1-5; CDR3nt: TGTGCCAGCAGCCAAGATTTAAACCAGCCCCAGCATTTT; CDR3aa: CASSQDLNQPQHF
abundance: .; v_gene: TRBV7-2; d_gene: TRBD2; j_gene: TRBJ2-1; CDR3nt: TGTGCCAGCAGTCTAGCGGCTTCCTACAATAAGCAGTTCTTC; CDR3aa: CASSLAASYNKQFF
abundance: .; v_gene: TRBV5-1; d_gene: TRBD1; j_gene: TRBJ2-5; CDR3nt: TGCGCCAGCAACGAACAGGGGGCCGGAGAGACCCAGTACTTC; CDR3aa: CASNEQGAGETQYF
abundance: few; v_gene: TRBV3-1; d_gene: TRBD2; j_gene: TRBJ2-7; CDR3nt: TGTGCCAGCAGCCAAGCAGCGGGGGGGCACTACGAGCAGTACTTC; CDR3aa: CASSQAAGGHYEQYF
abundance: few; v_gene: TRBV12-3/TRBV12-4; d_gene: .; j_gene: TRBJ2-1; CDR3nt: TGTGCCAGCAGTTTTTGGGCGGCTGAGCAGTTCTTC; CDR3aa: CASSFWAAEQFF
abundance: many; v_gene: TRBV28; d_gene: .; j_gene: TRBJ2-2; CDR3nt: TGTGCCAGCAGTTTTCCGACAGGGAGGGACACCGGGGAGCTGTTTTTT; CDR3aa: CASSFPTGRDTGELFF
abundance: .; v_gene: TRBV11-2; d_gene: .; j_gene: TRBJ2-5; CDR3nt: TGTGCCAGCAGCCGTGGGTCCGCAAAAGAGACCCAGTACTTC; CDR3aa: CASSRGSAKETQYF
abundance: .; v_gene: TRBV11-1; d_gene: .; j_gene: TRBJ2-2; CDR3nt: TGTGCCAGCAGCTCCCGGAGGTCCTTGATTCGGAACACCGGGGAGCTGTTTTTT; CDR3aa: CASSSRRSLIRNTGELFF
abundance: many; v_gene: TRBV5-1; d_gene: .; j_gene: TRBJ2-7; CDR3nt: TGCGCCAGCAGCTATGACAGCTACGAAGTTATCTACGAGCAGTACTTC; CDR3aa: CASSYDSYEVIYEQYF
abundance: few; v_gene: TRBV5-6; d_gene: .; j_gene: TRBJ2-1; CDR3nt: TGTGCCAGCAGCTTGCTATCAAACAAGGCCAATGAGCAGTTCTTC; CDR3aa: CASSLLSNKANEQFF
abundance: few; v_gene: TRBV10-3; d_gene: .; j_gene: TRBJ2-5; CDR3nt: TGTGCCATCAGCACGGGAGAGACCCAGTACTTC; CDR3aa: CAISTGETQYF
abundance: .; v_gene: TRBV7-8; d_gene: .; j_gene: TRBJ2-1; CDR3nt: TGTGCCAGCACCGGCACGGTCGGCTACAATGAGCAGTTCTTC; CDR3aa: CASTGTVGYNEQFF
abundance: few; v_gene: TRBV19; d_gene: .; j_gene: TRBJ2-2; CDR3nt: TGTGCCAGTAGTGCCGCGGGCAGCACCGGGGAGCTGTTTTTT; CDR3aa: CASSAAGSTGELFF
abundance: few; v_gene: TRBV12-3/TRBV12-4; d_gene: .; j_gene: TRBJ2-1; CDR3nt: TGTGCCAGCAGTTCCCCCTTTAGGGGGGCCGATGAGCAGTTCTTC; CDR3aa: CASSSPFRGADEQFF
abundance: .; v_gene: TRBV4-1; d_gene: .; j_gene: TRBJ2-7; CDR3nt: TGCGCCAGCAGCAGACAGGAGAGCTCCTACGAGCAGTACTTC; CDR3aa: CASSRQESSYEQYF
abundance: few; v_gene: TRBV28; d_gene: TRBD1; j_gene: TRBJ2-7; CDR3nt: TGTGCCAGCAGCAAGAGACAGGGCTCCTACGAGCAGTACTTC; CDR3aa: CASSKRQGSYEQYF
abundance: many; v_gene: TRBV20-1; d_gene: TRBD2; j_gene: TRBJ2-5; CDR3nt: TGCAGTGCTAGTGGGACTAGCGGGAGAGAAGAGACCCAGTACTTC; CDR3aa: CSASGTSGREETQYF
abundance: .; v_gene: TRBV12-3/TRBV12-4; d_gene: TRBD1; j_gene: TRBJ1-5; CDR3nt: TGTGCCAGCAGCTGGGGGACAGGGCTCAATCAGCCCCAGCATTTT; CDR3aa: CASSWGTGLNQPQHF
abundance: .; v_gene: TRBV5-6; d_gene: .; j_gene: TRBJ1-6; CDR3nt: TGTGCCAGCAGCTTGCTGGACGGAAATAATTCACCCCTCCACTTT; CDR3aa: CASSLLDGNNSPLHF
abundance: few; v_gene: TRBV9; d_gene: TRBD1; j_gene: TRBJ1-4; CDR3nt: TGTGCCAGCAGCGCGACAGGGGGGGGATTTGAAAAACTGTTTTTT; CDR3aa: CASSATGGGFEKLFF
abundance: few; v_gene: TRBV4-2; d_gene: .; j_gene: TRBJ2-3; CDR3nt: TGTGCCAGCAGCCAACACAGGGACACCCCGGGGAATACGCAGTATTTT; CDR3aa: CASSQHRDTPGNTQYF
abundance: many; v_gene: TRBV5-5; d_gene: TRBD1; j_gene: TRBJ2-3; CDR3nt: TGTGCCAGCAGCCCCAGCAGGACAGGGTGGCCAGATACGCAGTATTTT; CDR3aa: CASSPSRTGWPDTQYF